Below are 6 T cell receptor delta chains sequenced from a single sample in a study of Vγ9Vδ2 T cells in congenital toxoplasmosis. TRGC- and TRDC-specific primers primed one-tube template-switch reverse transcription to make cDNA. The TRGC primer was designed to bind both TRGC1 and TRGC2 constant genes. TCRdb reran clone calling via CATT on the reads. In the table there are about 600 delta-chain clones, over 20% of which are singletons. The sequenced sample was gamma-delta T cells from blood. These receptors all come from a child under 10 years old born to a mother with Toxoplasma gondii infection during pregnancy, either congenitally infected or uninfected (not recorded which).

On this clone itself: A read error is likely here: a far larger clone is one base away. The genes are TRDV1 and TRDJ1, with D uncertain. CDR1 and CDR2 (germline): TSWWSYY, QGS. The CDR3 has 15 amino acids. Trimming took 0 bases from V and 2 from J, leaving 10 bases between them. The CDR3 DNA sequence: TGTGCTCTTGGGGAACTAATGCCTTATACCGATAAACTCATCTTT. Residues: CALGELMPYTDKLIF.

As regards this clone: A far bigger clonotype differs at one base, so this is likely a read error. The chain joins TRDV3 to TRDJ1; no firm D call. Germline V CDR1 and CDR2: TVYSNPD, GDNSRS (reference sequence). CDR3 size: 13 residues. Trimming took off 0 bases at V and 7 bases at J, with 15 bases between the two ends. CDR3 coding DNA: TGTGCCTTTAGATGGATCGGGCAAACTAAACTCATCTTT. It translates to CAFRWIGQTKLIF.

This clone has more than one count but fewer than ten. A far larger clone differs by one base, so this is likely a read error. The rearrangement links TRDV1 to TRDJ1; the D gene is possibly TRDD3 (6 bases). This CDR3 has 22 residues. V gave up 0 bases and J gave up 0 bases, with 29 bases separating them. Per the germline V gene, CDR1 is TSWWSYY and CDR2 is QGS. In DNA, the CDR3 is TGTGCTCTTGGGGAACTTCTGCCCTACGGTGGTGGGGATCCCCTGTACACCGATAAACTCATCTTT. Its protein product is CALGELLPYGGGDPLYTDKLIF.

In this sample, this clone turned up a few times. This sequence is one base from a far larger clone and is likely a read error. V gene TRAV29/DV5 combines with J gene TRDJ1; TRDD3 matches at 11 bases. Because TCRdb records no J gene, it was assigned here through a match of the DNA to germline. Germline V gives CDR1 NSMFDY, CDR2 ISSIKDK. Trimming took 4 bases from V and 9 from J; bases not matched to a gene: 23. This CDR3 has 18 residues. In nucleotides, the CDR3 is TGTGCAGCAGTCAAGAGGGGCCTTCCTCCTGTTGGGGGATACGAACTCATCTTT. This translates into CAAVKRGLPPVGGYELIF.

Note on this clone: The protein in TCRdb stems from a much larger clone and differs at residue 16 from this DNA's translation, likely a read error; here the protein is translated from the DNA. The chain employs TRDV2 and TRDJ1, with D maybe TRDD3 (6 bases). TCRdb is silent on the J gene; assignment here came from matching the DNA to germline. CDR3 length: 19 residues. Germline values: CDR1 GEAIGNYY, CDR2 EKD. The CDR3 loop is CACDTVTHTLGDGTDRLIF. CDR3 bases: TGTGCCTGTGACACCGTGACTCATACTTTAGGGGATGGCACCGATAGACTCATCTTT.

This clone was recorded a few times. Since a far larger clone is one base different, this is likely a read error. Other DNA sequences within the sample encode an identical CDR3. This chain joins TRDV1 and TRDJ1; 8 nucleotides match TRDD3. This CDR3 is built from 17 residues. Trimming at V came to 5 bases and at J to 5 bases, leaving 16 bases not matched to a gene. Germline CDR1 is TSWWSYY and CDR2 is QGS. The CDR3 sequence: CALGPNSVGDLTDKLIF. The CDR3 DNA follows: TGTGCTCTTGGGCCGAACAGTGTGGGGGATCTCACAGATAAACTCATCTTT.